These T cell receptor beta chains were read from a single sample in a study of T cells expressing NK-cell markers. TCRdb reprocessed the 5' RACE reads and reports one entry per CDR3 protein, with no DNA. The ten top clones account for over 4%, within a sample of about 380,000 distinct CDR3 sequences. Material for sequencing was blood T cells: a sorted CD56 or NKG2C T cell subset, CD4+ or CD8+ T cells, or bulk PBMC T cells (not recorded which). The receptors stem from a man aged 18-75 years in good health. CDR3s include the opening cysteine and the closing phenylalanine or tryptophan.

j_call v_call cdr3_aa
TRBJ2-5 TRBV12-3/TRBV12-4 CASSFTSTETQYF
TRBJ2-4 TRBV9 CASSVDVAKNIQYF
TRBJ1-1 TRBV28 CASLLGGRATEAFF
TRBJ1-6 TRBV2 CASRLLGTGPNSPLHF
TRBJ2-7 TRBV7-2 CASSLYTGALPYEQYF
TRBJ1-6 TRBV6-5 CASSYDPGGWGSVSPLHF
TRBJ2-7 TRBV6-5 CASSYSLTRVRPYEQYF
TRBJ2-7 TRBV5-1 CASSFGSIYEQYF
TRBJ2-5 TRBV12-3/TRBV12-4 CASRKGQEYILETQYF
TRBJ2-2 TRBV30 CAWNPGGTGELFF
TRBJ1-2 TRBV2 CASSFLRGYTF
TRBJ2-1 TRBV5-4 CASSFKRGASYNEQFF
TRBJ2-4 TRBV3-1 CASSQSPGRSNIQYF
TRBJ1-5 TRBV19 CASTPLGASNQPQHF
TRBJ2-3 TRBV5-5 CASSLFGLATPTDTQYF
TRBJ2-1 TRBV7-9 CASSTRTTRSYNEQFF
TRBJ1-2 TRBV9 CASSVGSRNYGYTF
TRBJ1-6 TRBV20-1 CSARVRSLNNSPLHF
TRBJ1-6 TRBV7-8 CASSPLRDRNSPLHF
TRBJ2-3 TRBV5-5 CASSDETWDILGTDTQYF
TRBJ1-2 TRBV3-1 CASSQVNLNYGYTF
TRBJ1-5 TRBV4-1 CASSQDLSRGGQPQHF
TRBJ2-2 TRBV7-9 CASSSRDYHTGELFF
TRBJ2-7 TRBV7-8 CASKVGQGYYEQYF
TRBJ2-1 TRBV10-3 CATQEQGGGHNEQFF
TRBJ2-1 TRBV24-1 CATELGGGRKNEQFF
TRBJ1-2 TRBV6-1 CASSGTGPAPSRSYTF
TRBJ1-5 TRBV29-1 CSARQGLNQPQHF
TRBJ2-6 TRBV18 CASSPGTGGSGANVLTF
TRBJ1-1 TRBV12-3/TRBV12-4 CASSSKPGLWVTEAFF
TRBJ2-1 TRBV7-2 CASSPLGGVYNEQFF
TRBJ1-1 TRBV28 CASVTGRGAFF
TRBJ2-3 TRBV20-1 CSAQILAGARVSTDTQYF
TRBJ1-4 TRBV12-3/TRBV12-4 CASASHRQGLATNEKLFF
TRBJ1-2 TRBV28 CASTVKGTLSYGYTF
TRBJ1-1 TRBV29-1 CSVARGGGGNTEAFF
TRBJ2-1 TRBV12-3/TRBV12-4 CASRSGRDGYNEQFF
TRBJ2-4 TRBV29-1 CSVKTGALAKNIQYF
TRBJ2-5 TRBV7-9 CASSSQGTEETQYF
TRBJ2-3 TRBV6-2/TRBV6-3 CASSYSLARPDTQYF
TRBJ1-5 TRBV6-1 CASSGTESWQPQHF
TRBJ2-2 TRBV7-2 CASSLREGVGELFF
TRBJ2-7 TRBV5-1 CASSLGLGGSYEQYF
TRBJ2-5 TRBV18 CASSPPGLPGETQYF
TRBJ1-5 TRBV20-1 CSAGDRGNQPQHF
TRBJ2-1 TRBV27 CASSFTGFEQFF
TRBJ2-1 TRBV7-9 CASSLYGTSGGNEQFF
TRBJ2-5 TRBV5-1 CASSLKGSGETQYF
TRBJ2-7 TRBV6-5 CASSSGDTGKYEQYF
TRBJ2-7 TRBV12-3/TRBV12-4 CASTSSNGGEQYF
TRBJ2-7 TRBV5-1 CASSLQGSASYEQYF
TRBJ1-3 TRBV12-5 CASGFRTADPSSGNTIYF
TRBJ2-1 TRBV5-1 CASSIQGSLFSYNEQFF
TRBJ2-5 TRBV5-4 CASSPAGEGQETQYF
TRBJ1-1 TRBV18 CASSPPNIQNTEAFF